A selection of T cell receptor beta chains follows, all from one sample in a study of blood T cell repertoires in COVID-19. Libraries were prepared by immunoSEQ multiplex PCR; TCRdb keeps only in-frame clonotypes and omits some of them. The sample has around 170,000 clones, 86% seen once. The sequenced sample consisted of peripheral blood. Receptors originate from a man aged 50-60 years with active or convalescent COVID-19. The CDR3 runs from the conserved cysteine through the conserved F or W. A D gene is named only where the DNA matches it firmly. Rows give clone size only sometimes, using once, few, many, or a class for an expanded clone.

abundance	d_gene	v_gene	j_gene	CDR3nt	CDR3aa
-	-	TRBV12-3/TRBV12-4	TRBJ2-3	TGTGCCAGCAGCCGGACTCGTTCAGATACGCAGTATTTT	CASSRTRSDTQYF
-	-	TRBV3-1/TRBV3-2	TRBJ1-3	TGTGCCAGCAGCGTTTATCGAGACACCATATATTTT	CASSVYRDTIYF
-	-	TRBV28	TRBJ2-1	TGTGCCAGCATCTTGGGGGGTTCCTACAATGAGCAGTTCTTC	CASILGGSYNEQFF
few	TRBD1	TRBV19	TRBJ1-2	TGTGCCAGTAGTATTCAACAGGGGAGATATTCCGGCTACACCTTC	CASSIQQGRYSGYTF
-	TRBD1	TRBV19	TRBJ1-3	TGTGCCAGTACCGCCATACGGATCGGGACAGCCTCTGGAAACACCATATATTTT	CASTAIRIGTASGNTIYF
-	TRBD2	TRBV5-1	TRBJ2-2	TGCGGCTCGTCGGGCGGGAGTATTAGCACCGGGGAGCTGTTTTTT	CGSSGGSISTGELFF
-	TRBD1	TRBV5-1	TRBJ2-7	TGCGCCAGCAGCTTGGGGGACAGAGAGGGCGAGCAGTACTTC	CASSLGDREGEQYF
-	-	TRBV5-8	TRBJ2-3	TGTGCCAGCAGCTTGCCAGGGGAAGATACGCAGTATTTT	CASSLPGEDTQYF
-	-	TRBV3-1/TRBV3-2	TRBJ1-2	TGTGCCAGCAGCCAAGGGTCGGGCAGGGTGCACTATGGCTACACCTTC	CASSQGSGRVHYGYTF
-	-	TRBV19	TRBJ1-6	TGTGCCAGTAGTATGGCAAGTCAGTCACCCCTCCACTTT	CASSMASQSPLHF
-	TRBD1	TRBV30	TRBJ2-7	TGTGCCTGGATCGCCCCACGGGGCGGACAGGGGGCTTACGAGCAGTACTTC	CAWIAPRGGQGAYEQYF